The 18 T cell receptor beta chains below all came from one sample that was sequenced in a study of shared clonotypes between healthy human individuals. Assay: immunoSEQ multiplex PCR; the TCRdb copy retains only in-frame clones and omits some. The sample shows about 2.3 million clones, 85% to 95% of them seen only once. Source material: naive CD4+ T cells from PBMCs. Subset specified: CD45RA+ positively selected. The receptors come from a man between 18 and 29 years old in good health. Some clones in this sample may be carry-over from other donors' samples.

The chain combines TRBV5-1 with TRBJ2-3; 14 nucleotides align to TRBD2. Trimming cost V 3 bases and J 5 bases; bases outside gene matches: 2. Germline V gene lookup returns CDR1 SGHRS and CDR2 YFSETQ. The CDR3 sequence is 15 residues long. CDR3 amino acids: CASSWGTSGGDTQYF. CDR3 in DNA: TGCGCCAGCAGCTGGGGGACTAGCGGGGGAGATACGCAGTATTTT.

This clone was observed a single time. CDR3: CASSFQNHGYTF. The CDR3 DNA sequence: TGTGCCAGCAGCTTCCAGAATCATGGCTACACCTTC. The chain is built from TRBV7-2 and TRBJ1-2, with D unclear. The CDR3 runs to 12 residues. Germline CDR1 is SGHTA and CDR2 is FQGNSA. V dropped 3 bases and J dropped 6 bases, with 8 bases sitting between them.

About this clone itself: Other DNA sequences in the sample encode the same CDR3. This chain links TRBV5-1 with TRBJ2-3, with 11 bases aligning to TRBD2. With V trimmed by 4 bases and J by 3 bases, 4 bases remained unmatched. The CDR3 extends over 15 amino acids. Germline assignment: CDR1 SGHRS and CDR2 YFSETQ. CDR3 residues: CASSPGTSGTDTQYF. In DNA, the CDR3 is TGCGCCAGCAGCCCAGGGACTAGCGGAACAGATACGCAGTATTTT.

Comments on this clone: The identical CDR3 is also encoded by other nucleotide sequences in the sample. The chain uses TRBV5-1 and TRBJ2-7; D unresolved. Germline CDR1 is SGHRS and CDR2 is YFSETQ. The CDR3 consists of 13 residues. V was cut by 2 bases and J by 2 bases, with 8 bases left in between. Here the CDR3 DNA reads TGCGCCAGCAGCTTCGGTCAGACCTACGAGCAGTACTTC. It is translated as CASSFGQTYEQYF.

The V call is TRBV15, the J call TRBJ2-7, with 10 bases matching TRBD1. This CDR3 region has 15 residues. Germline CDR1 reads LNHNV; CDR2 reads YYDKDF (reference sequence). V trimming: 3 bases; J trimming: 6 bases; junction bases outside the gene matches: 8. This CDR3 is CATSRRQGATSEQYF. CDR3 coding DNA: TGTGCCACCAGCAGGAGACAGGGGGCAACCAGCGAGCAGTACTTC. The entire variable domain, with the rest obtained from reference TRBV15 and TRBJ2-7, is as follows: DAMVIQNPRYQVTQFGKPVTLSCSQTLNHNVMYWYQQKSSQAPKLLFHYYDKDFNNEADTPDNFQSRRPNTSFCFLDIRSPGLGDTAMYLCATSRRQGATSEQYFGPGTRLTVT.

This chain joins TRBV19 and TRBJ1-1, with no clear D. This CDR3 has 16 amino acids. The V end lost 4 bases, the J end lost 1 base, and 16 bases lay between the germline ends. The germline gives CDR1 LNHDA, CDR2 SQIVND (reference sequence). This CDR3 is CASSTWVGRTNTEAFF. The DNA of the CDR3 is TGTGCCAGTAGTACCTGGGTGGGGAGGACGAACACTGAAGCTTTCTTT.

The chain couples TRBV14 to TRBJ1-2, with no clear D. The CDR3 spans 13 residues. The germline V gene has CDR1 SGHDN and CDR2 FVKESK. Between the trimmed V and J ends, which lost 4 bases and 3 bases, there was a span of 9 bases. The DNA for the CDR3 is TGTGCCAGCAGCCGGACCAAGGACTATGGCTACACCTTC. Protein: CASSRTKDYGYTF.

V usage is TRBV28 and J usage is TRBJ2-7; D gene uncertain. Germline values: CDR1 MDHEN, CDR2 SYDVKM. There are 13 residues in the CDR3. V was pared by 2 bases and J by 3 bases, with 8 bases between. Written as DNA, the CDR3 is TGTGCCAGCAGTTTACTTATGGTCTACGAGCAGTACTTC. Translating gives CASSLLMVYEQYF.

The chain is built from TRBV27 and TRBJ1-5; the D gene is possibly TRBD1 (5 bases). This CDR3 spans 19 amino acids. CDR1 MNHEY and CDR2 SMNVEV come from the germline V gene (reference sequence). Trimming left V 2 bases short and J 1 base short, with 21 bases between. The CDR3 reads CASSLRWSRAVSSNQPQHF. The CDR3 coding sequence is TGTGCCAGCAGTTTAAGATGGAGCAGGGCGGTTTCGAGCAATCAGCCCCAGCATTTT.

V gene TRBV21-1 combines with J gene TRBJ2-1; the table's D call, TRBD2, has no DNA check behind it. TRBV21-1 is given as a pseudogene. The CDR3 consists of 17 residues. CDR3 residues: CASSSPQREVLKNEQFF. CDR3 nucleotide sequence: TGTGCCAGCAGCTCTCCCCAGCGGGAGGTCCTGAAGAATGAGCAGTTCTTC.

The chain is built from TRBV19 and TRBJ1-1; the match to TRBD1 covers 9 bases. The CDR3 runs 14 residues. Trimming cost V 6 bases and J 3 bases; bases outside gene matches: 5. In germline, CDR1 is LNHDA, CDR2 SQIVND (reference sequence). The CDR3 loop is CASSGQGRYTEAFF. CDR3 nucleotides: TGTGCCAGTAGCGGACAGGGGCGGTACACTGAAGCTTTCTTT.

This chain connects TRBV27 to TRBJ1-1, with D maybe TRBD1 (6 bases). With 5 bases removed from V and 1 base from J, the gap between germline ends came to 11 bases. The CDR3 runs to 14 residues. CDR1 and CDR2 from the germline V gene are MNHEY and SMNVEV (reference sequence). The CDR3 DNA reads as TGTGCCAGCAGTAGGACAGTGCAGAACACTGAAGCTTTCTTT. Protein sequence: CASSRTVQNTEAFF.

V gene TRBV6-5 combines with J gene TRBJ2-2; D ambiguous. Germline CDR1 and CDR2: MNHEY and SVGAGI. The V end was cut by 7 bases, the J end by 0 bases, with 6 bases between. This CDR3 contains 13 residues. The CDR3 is CASNNPNTGELFF. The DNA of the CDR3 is TGTGCCAGCAACAATCCGAACACCGGGGAGCTGTTTTTT.

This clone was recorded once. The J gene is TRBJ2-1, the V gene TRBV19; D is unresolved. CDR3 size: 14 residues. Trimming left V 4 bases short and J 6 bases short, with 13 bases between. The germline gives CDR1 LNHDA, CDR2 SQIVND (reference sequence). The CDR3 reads CASSTPPSLNEQFF. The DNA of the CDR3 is TGTGCCAGTAGTACCCCGCCGAGCCTCAATGAGCAGTTCTTC.

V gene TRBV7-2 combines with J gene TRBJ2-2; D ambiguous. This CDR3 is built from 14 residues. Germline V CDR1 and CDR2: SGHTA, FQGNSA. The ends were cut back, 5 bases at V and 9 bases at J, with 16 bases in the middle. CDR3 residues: CASSPLGSNRELFF. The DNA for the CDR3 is TGTGCCAGCAGCCCCCTGGGTAGTAATAGGGAGCTGTTTTTT. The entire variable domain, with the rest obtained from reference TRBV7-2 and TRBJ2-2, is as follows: GAGVSQSPSNKVTEKGKDVELRCDPISGHTALYWYRQSLGQGLEFLIYFQGNSAPDKSGLPSDRFSAERTGGSVSTLTIQRTQQEDSAVYLCASSPLGSNRELFFGEGSRLTVL.

The DNA for the CDR3 is TGTGCCAGCAGCTTCCAAGTAACCGGGGAGCTGTTTTTT. Translated, it gives CASSFQVTGELFF. The rearrangement joins TRBV7-3 to TRBJ2-2; D call uncertain. Per germline, CDR1 SGHTA and CDR2 FQGTGA. Trimming pared 3 bases from V and 5 bases from J, leaving 7 bases between. CDR3 length: 13 residues.

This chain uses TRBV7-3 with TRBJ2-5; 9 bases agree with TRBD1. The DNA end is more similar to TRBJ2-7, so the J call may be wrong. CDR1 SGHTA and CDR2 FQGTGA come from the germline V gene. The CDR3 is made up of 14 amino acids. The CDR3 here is CASSLGTGSREQYF. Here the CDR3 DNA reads TGTGCCAGCAGCCTGGGGACAGGGAGTCGCGAGCAGTACTTC.

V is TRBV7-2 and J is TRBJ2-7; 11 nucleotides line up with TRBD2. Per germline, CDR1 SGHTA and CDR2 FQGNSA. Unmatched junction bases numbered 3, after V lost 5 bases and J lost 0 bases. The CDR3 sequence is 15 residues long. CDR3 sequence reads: CASSITSGSSYEQYF. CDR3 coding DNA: TGTGCCAGCAGCATTACTAGCGGGAGCTCCTACGAGCAGTACTTC.